A single TCR beta chain is shown here with its context. Its target is unknown. This record belongs to a study of monozygotic twins with inflammatory bowel disease. Whole-study findings and limits: Fewer clonotypes were shared with others by IBD patients than by healthy twins, especially with disease activity.

Nested PCRs of about 17 and 10 cycles, two in total, were run on TCRalpha and TCRbeta cDNA. TCRdb reanalyzed the 5' RACE reads, giving one entry per CDR3 protein sequence and no DNA. This sample's clone table lists fewer than 350,000 distinct CDR3 sequences. The length of the CDR3 is 12 residues. CDR1 and CDR2 (germline): DFQATT, SNEGSKA (reference sequence). The V call is TRBV20-1, the J call TRBJ1-2; TCRdb's D call, TRBD1, is unchecked because there is no DNA. Source material: blood. This receptor was identified in a human donor with ulcerative colitis or Crohn's disease, or a healthy co-twin of an affected twin (not recorded which). CDR3 protein: CSASQGNYGYTF.